This T cell receptor beta chain was captured in a study of beta chain features in type 1 diabetes. The study reverse transcribed the entire isolated RNA, so it sequenced expressed TCRB transcripts. The method was immunoSEQ multiplex PCR; TCRdb's version includes in-frame clones alone and lacks a portion of them. The sample shows over 300,000 clones, 8% of them seen only once. This receptor was taken from a woman aged 18-30 years in good health. Input material: central memory CD4+ T cells from blood.

The DNA of the CDR3 is TGTGCCAGCAGCTTAGGGGGACTACAGGGCGTACAGACCCAGTACTTC. Protein: CASSLGGLQGVQTQYF. The rearrangement uses TRBV13 and TRBJ2-5, with a weak D call TRBD2 (7 bases). This CDR3 is built from 16 residues. CDR1 and CDR2 (germline): PRHDT, FYEKMQ (reference sequence). With 0 bases removed from V and 6 bases from J, the gap between germline ends came to 17 bases.